This T cell receptor beta chain came from a study of T cell responses to AZD1222 COVID-19 vaccine. Generated by immunoSEQ multiplex PCR, the TCRdb table keeps only in-frame clones and is missing some. The data hold roughly 99,000 clones, with around 90% observed a single time. Germline loops: CDR1 LGHNA, CDR2 YNFKEQ. The CDR3 is made up of 15 amino acids. The junction had 7 bases not matched to a gene; V was cut back by 4 bases and J by 2 bases. V usage is TRBV4-2 and J usage is TRBJ1-2; 7 bases align to TRBD1. The sample in question was peripheral blood, obtained on day 0 of AZD1222 vaccination. The sequence came from an adult in good health. In DNA form, the CDR3 reads TGTGCCAGCAGCCTCCCAGGGACAGCCAACTATGGCTACACCTTC. This codes for CASSLPGTANYGYTF.